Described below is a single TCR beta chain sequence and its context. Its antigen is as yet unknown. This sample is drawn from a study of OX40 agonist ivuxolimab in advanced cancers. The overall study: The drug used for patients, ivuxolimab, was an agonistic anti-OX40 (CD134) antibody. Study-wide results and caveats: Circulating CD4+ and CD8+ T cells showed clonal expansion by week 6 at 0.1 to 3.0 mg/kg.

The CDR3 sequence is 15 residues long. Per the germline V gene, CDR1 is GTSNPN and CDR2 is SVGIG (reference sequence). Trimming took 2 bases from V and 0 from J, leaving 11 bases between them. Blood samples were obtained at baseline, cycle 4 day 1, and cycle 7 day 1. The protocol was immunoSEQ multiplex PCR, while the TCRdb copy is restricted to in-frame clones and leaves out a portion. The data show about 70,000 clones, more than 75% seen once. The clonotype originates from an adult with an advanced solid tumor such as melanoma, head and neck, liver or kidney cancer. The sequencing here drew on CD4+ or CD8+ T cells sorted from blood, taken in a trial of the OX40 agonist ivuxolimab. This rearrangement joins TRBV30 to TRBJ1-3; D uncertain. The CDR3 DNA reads TGTGCCTGGAGTAGAACAGCGAGCTCTGGAAACACCATATATTTT. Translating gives CAWSRTASSGNTIYF. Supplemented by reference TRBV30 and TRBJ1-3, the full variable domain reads SQTIHQWPATLVQPVGSPLSLECTVEGTSNPNLYWYRQAAGRGLQLLFYSVGIGQISSEVPQNLSASRPQDRQFILSSKKLLLSDSGFYLCAWSRTASSGNTIYFGEGSWLTVV.